This passage covers 18 T cell receptor beta chains from one sample sequenced in a study of post-analysis software for immune sequencing data. Broader study findings: Elevated frequency relative to controls characterized four to six TRBV segments in patients, TRBV5-6, TRBV5-1 and TRBV20-1 among them.

No cognate antigen is known for these TCRs. TCR beta cDNA libraries included unique molecular identifiers. TCRdb ran MiXCR on the PCR reads and lists one entry per CDR3 protein. The table records around 500,000 distinct CDR3 sequences, around a third of them present only once. Sample: blood. These receptors were taken from a girl aged 2-17 years with multiple sclerosis.

This clonotype occurred a few times. This chain joins TRBV9 and TRBJ2-1, with 8 bases identical to TRBD2. CDR1 and CDR2 (germline): SGDLS, YYNGEE. J gave up 9 bases and V 3 bases, and 5 bases lay outside the gene matches. The CDR3 length is 13 residues. CDR3 protein: CASSASGGGEQFF. The CDR3 coding sequence is TGTGCCAGCAGCGCAAGCGGGGGAGGTGAGCAGTTCTTC.

Details on this clonotype: At one boundary the junction diverges from the germline segment, which might be a read error. The V call is TRBV7-7, the J call TRBJ2-5; 10 bases agree with TRBD2. The CDR3 is 15 residues long. CDR1 is SSHAT, CDR2 FNYEAQ, per germline (reference sequence). CDR3 loop: CASRPETSGAETQYF. As DNA, the CDR3 is TGTGCTAGCAGACCGGAAACTAGCGGGGCTGAGACCCAGTACTTC.

In this sample, this clonotype turned up a few times. This rearrangement joins TRBV6-6 to TRBJ2-5; a possible D gene is TRBD2 (7 bases). The V gene's germline CDR1 is MNHNY and CDR2 SVGAGI (reference sequence). V was pared by 7 bases and J by 9 bases, with 21 bases between. The CDR3 is 14 amino acids. CDR3 loop: CASTPGGGPRAQYF. Written as DNA, the CDR3 is TGTGCCAGCACCCCAGGCGGGGGCCCCAGGGCCCAGTACTTC.

The chain employs TRBV7-3 and TRBJ2-1, with D maybe TRBD2 (6 bases). Deletions cut 4 bases from V and 3 bases from J, with 13 bases between. The germline gives CDR1 SGHTA, CDR2 FQGTGA. This CDR3 is 15 amino acids long. Here the CDR3 reads CASSSYGGVYNEQFF. DNA of the CDR3: TGTGCCAGCAGCTCCTACGGGGGAGTCTACAATGAGCAGTTCTTC. Full variable domain (remainder filled in from reference TRBV7-3 and TRBJ2-1): GAGVSQTPSNKVTEKGKYVELRCDPISGHTALYWYRQSLGQGPEFLIYFQGTGAADDSGLPNDRFFAVRPEGSVSTLKIQRTERGDSAVYLCASSSYGGVYNEQFFGPGTRLTVL.

This clonotype has just a few counts. J is TRBJ2-1 and V is TRBV29-1; 9 nucleotides match TRBD2. Germline assignment: CDR1 SQVTM and CDR2 ANQGSEA. The J segment lost 2 bases and the V segment lost 7 bases, leaving 3 bases of the junction unmatched. There are 13 residues in the CDR3. CDR3: CSGRLAAYNEQFF. The CDR3 DNA reads TGCAGCGGACGACTAGCGGCCTACAATGAGCAGTTCTTC.

The V call is TRBV10-3, the J call TRBJ1-3; no reliable D call. The V gene lost 6 bases and the J gene lost 0 bases, with 15 bases spanning the gap. Looked up from germline, CDR1 is ENHRY and CDR2 is SYGVKD. The CDR3 spans 16 residues. CDR3 amino acids: CAISEGLDYSGNTIYF. CDR3 nucleotide sequence: TGTGCCATCAGCGAAGGACTGGACTACTCTGGAAACACCATATATTTT.

The chain has TRBV7-9 and TRBJ2-5; the D gene is possibly TRBD2 (6 bases). The germline gives CDR1 SEHNR, CDR2 FQNEAQ (reference sequence). V lost 1 base to trimming and J lost 4 bases, with 16 bases between them. The CDR3 spans 16 residues. The CDR3 sequence is CASSLGLPGGRETQYF. DNA for the CDR3: TGTGCCAGCAGCTTAGGGCTCCCCGGGGGAAGAGAGACCCAGTACTTC.

This clonotype was counted between two and nine times. The gene calls are TRBV12-3 or TRBV12-4 and TRBJ1-4, with D tentatively TRBD1 (6 bases). The length of the CDR3 is 13 residues. Trimming stripped 9 bases from V and 5 bases from J, with 13 bases between. CDR3 DNA: TGTGCCAGTTCGGACAGCAGGAATGAAAAACTGTTTTTT. Protein product: CASSDSRNEKLFF.

This clonotype was counted only a few times. V and J are TRBV11-2 and TRBJ2-3; TRBD1 might be the D (6 bases). Germline loops: CDR1 SGHAT, CDR2 FQNNGV. The CDR3 runs to 17 residues. V was shortened by 5 bases and J by 0 bases, with 18 bases between the two germline ends. The CDR3 loop is CASSRQPRGTSTDTQYF. CDR3 coding DNA: TGTGCCAGCAGCCGCCAGCCGAGGGGGACCAGCACAGATACGCAGTATTTT.

The table lists this clonotype with a few counts. This chain uses TRBV4-1 with TRBJ2-3; no firm D call. From germline, CDR1 is MGHRA and CDR2 YSYEKL. This CDR3 has 15 amino acids. Trimming took 0 bases from V and 7 from J, leaving 14 bases between them. The CDR3 region has the DNA TGCGCCAGCAGCCAAGAGGGTAGAGGACCTCATACGCAGTATTTT. This codes for CASSQEGRGPHTQYF.

This clonotype was found a few times. The gene calls are TRBV29-1 and TRBJ2-5; 7 positions agree with TRBD2. The CDR3 is 15 amino acids. Germline V gene sequence: CDR1 SQVTM, CDR2 ANQGSEA. Unmatched junction bases numbered 14, after V lost 5 bases and J lost 5 bases. CDR3 residues: CSVSAAGPTGETQYF. DNA of the CDR3: TGCAGCGTTTCGGCAGCGGGGCCGACGGGGGAGACCCAGTACTTC.

In this sample, this clonotype turned up a few times. J is TRBJ2-1 and V is TRBV20-1; weak D call: TRBD1 (6 bases). Germline V lookup: CDR1 DFQATT, CDR2 SNEGSKA (reference sequence). V was clipped by 6 bases and J by 5 bases, with 17 bases between them. This CDR3 is 14 amino acids long. The CDR3 sequence: CSATQGSRDNEQFF. The DNA for the CDR3 is TGCAGTGCCACACAGGGCTCCAGGGACAATGAGCAGTTCTTC.

This clonotype occurred a few times. The J gene is TRBJ1-4, the V gene TRBV7-8; TRBD1 matches 7 bases. This CDR3 has 14 amino acids. CDR1 is SGHVS and CDR2 is FQNEAQ in the germline V gene. The J segment lost 8 bases and the V segment lost 4 bases, leaving 7 bases of the junction unmatched. CDR3 loop: CASSSTGVREKLFF. CDR3 DNA sequence: TGTGCCAGCAGCTCCACAGGGGTCCGGGAAAAACTGTTTTTT.

The V gene is TRBV7-9, the J gene TRBJ1-2; D not certain. This CDR3 has 15 amino acids. The germline V and J ends were trimmed by 5 bases and 0 bases, with 13 bases remaining between them. Germline values: CDR1 SEHNR, CDR2 FQNEAQ (reference sequence). The CDR3 loop reads CASSPSRSSNYGYTF. The DNA of the CDR3 is TGTGCCAGCAGCCCATCCAGGTCCTCTAACTATGGCTACACCTTC.

This clonotype was counted ten times or more. The genes are TRBV20-1 and TRBJ2-7; no firm D call. From germline, CDR1 is DFQATT and CDR2 SNEGSKA (reference sequence). Trimming cost V 2 bases and J 1 base, with 9 bases left between them. The CDR3 length is 13 residues. The CDR3 protein is CSARRAASYEQYF. In DNA form, the CDR3 reads TGCAGTGCTAGACGGGCCGCTTCCTACGAGCAGTACTTC.

The CDR3 loop reads CATSKAQQGPRGAFF. CDR3 in DNA: TGTGCCACCAGCAAAGCTCAACAGGGGCCCCGGGGAGCTTTCTTT. The V gene is TRBV15, the J gene TRBJ1-1; 7 nucleotides match TRBD1. Germline V gene lookup returns CDR1 LNHNV and CDR2 YYDKDF (reference sequence). The CDR3 runs 15 residues. Germline trimming cut 4 bases from V and 10 bases from J; bases unmatched to any gene: 15.

This clonotype was seen a few times. CDR3 region: CSAEFGRDPRHPSDTQYF. The CDR3 DNA reads as TGCAGTGCGGAATTTGGACGTGACCCGAGGCACCCGTCAGATACGCAGTATTTT. V and J are TRBV20-1 and TRBJ2-3, with no clear D. The CDR3 contains 18 residues. Germline CDR1 and CDR2: DFQATT and SNEGSKA (reference sequence). Trimming took 6 bases from V and 4 from J, leaving 29 bases between them.

This clonotype was seen a handful of times. One junction end disagrees with the germline gene, perhaps due to a read error. This chain uses TRBV7-9 with TRBJ1-2, with 9 bases that match TRBD1. This CDR3 contains 13 residues. Per germline, CDR1 SEHNR and CDR2 FQNEAQ (reference sequence). The CDR3 here is CASTLQGATGYTF. CDR3 in DNA: TGTGCCAGCACCTTACAGGGGGCGACTGGCTACACCTTC.